The clone carrying this T cell receptor (beta chain) was recorded a few times. What it binds is not known. This sample was included in a study of identical twins. V was clipped by 7 bases and J by 5 bases; unmatched bases: 4. The CDR3 spans 12 residues. TCRdb redid the calling of the 5' RACE reads with MiXCR, one entry per CDR3 protein. Of approximately 700,000 distinct CDR3 sequences detected, about 18% appear once; the ten largest clones hold less than 15%. Findings and limits, study-wide: The study drew conclusions from cross-sectional statistical analysis, not from following the same donors.

These data also formed part of another study, on T cells expressing NK-cell markers.

This clonotype originated in a woman aged 18 to 35 in good health. The sample comprised PBMCs. The chain links TRBV12-3 or TRBV12-4 to TRBJ2-5, with TRBD2 matching over 7 bases. The CDR3 sequence is CASMGGVETQYF. The DNA of the CDR3 is TGTGCCAGCATGGGAGGGGTCGAGACCCAGTACTTC.